The clone carrying this T cell receptor (beta chain) was seen a few times. The sample belongs to a study of PD-L1 blockade in urothelial cancer. Study background: The study started patients on atezolizumab in about 2014, giving 1,200 mg intravenously every 3 weeks. Researchers looked at the blood 3 weeks (second dose) and 6 weeks after treatment began. Patients' prior chemotherapy regimens numbered 0 to 3.

Measured with immunoSEQ multiplex PCR; TCRdb has only the in-frame clones, and not every one. Counted here are about 46,000 clones, roughly 88% occurring once; the ten biggest clones make up more than 1.5%. Time point denoted: peripheral blood 6 weeks after treatment start. Patients each gave 1 to 8 samples, pretreatment and on-treatment. The specimen comprised PBMCs, sampled around atezolizumab (anti-PD-L1) treatment. This TCR derives from a man aged 45-65 years with urothelial cancer.

The CDR3: CAISGVASQETQYF. Here the CDR3 DNA reads TGTGCCATCAGCGGAGTGGCCAGTCAAGAGACCCAGTACTTC. The chain has TRBV10-3 and TRBJ2-5; D not certain. CDR1 and CDR2 (germline): ENHRY, SYGVKD. The V end was cut by 6 bases, the J end by 2 bases, with 13 bases between. The CDR3 runs to 14 residues.